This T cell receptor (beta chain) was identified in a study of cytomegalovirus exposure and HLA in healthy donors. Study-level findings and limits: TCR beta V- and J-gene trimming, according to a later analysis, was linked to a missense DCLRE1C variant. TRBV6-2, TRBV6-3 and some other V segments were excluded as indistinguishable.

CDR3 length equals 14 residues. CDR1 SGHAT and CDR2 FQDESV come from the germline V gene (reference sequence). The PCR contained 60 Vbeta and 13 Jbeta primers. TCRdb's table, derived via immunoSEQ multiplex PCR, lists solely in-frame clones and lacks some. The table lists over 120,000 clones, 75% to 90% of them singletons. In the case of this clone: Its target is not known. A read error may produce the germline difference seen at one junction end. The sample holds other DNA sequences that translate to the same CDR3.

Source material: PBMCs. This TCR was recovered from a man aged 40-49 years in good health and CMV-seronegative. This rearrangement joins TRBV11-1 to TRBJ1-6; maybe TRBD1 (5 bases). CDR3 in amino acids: CASTLGANNSPLHF. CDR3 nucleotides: TGTGCCAGCACCCTTGGGGCGAATAATTCCCCCCTCCACTTT.